Listed below are T cell receptor beta chains from one sample, sequenced in a study of blood T cell repertoires in COVID-19. The method was immunoSEQ multiplex PCR; TCRdb's version includes in-frame clones alone and lacks a portion of them. The top ten clones hold over 0.95% of a sample with some 350,000 clones, 85% to 90% of them seen once. The sample consisted of PBMCs or T cells enriched from blood (not recorded which). Source of these receptors: a man between 18 and 35 years old who had recovered from COVID-19. Both conserved end residues are part of each CDR3. D genes are given only for firm matches. Part of the rows lack a size; the others show once, few, many or a class for expanded clones.

D gene	clone size	V gene	J gene	CDR3 protein	CDR3 DNA
TRBD1	once	TRBV5-8	TRBJ1-2	CASSIRTGGRIFGGYTF	TGTGCCAGCAGCATAAGGACAGGGGGCCGTATCTTCGGTGGCTACACCTTC
-	-	TRBV4-3	TRBJ2-7	CASSQGAHSSYEQYF	TGCGCCAGCAGCCAAGGGGCCCACAGCTCCTACGAGCAGTACTTC
TRBD1	once	TRBV18	TRBJ1-6	CASSPYGEMRQGERSPLHF	TGTGCCAGCTCACCATACGGGGAAATGCGGCAGGGGGAAAGATCACCCCTCCACTTT
-	-	TRBV4-1	TRBJ2-1	CASSRAGSSYNEQFF	TGCGCCAGCAGCCGGGCCGGGAGCTCCTACAATGAGCAGTTCTTC
TRBD1	-	TRBV28	TRBJ1-1	CASSPPYGTANTEAFF	TGTGCCAGCAGTCCTCCCTATGGGACAGCAAACACTGAAGCTTTCTTT
-	-	TRBV5-1	TRBJ2-5	CASSLEDRAPKTQYF	TGCGCCAGCAGCTTGGAGGACAGAGCCCCAAAGACCCAGTACTTC
-	-	TRBV6-5	TRBJ1-5	CASLTGSRNQPQHF	TGTGCCAGTTTAACAGGGAGCCGCAATCAGCCCCAGCATTTT
-	-	TRBV21-1	TRBJ1-2	CASNQQRQGYGYTF	TGTGCCAGCAACCAGCAAAGACAGGGCTATGGCTACACCTTC
-	-	TRBV21-1	TRBJ2-5	CASSKVSGLGPKTQYF	TGTGCCAGCAGCAAAGTTTCAGGGCTGGGGCCGAAGACCCAGTACTTC
-	-	TRBV28	TRBJ1-4	CASVTGPNEKLFF	TGTGCCAGCGTGACAGGACCTAATGAAAAACTGTTTTTT
-	-	TRBV29-1	TRBJ1-2	CSVGGNYGYTF	TGCAGCGTTGGAGGGAACTATGGCTACACCTTC
TRBD1	-	TRBV18	TRBJ1-5	CASSPTGGNQPQHF	TGTGCCAGCTCACCTACAGGGGGCAATCAGCCCCAGCATTTT
-	-	TRBV14	TRBJ2-1	CASSQDTGDNEQFF	TGTGCCAGCAGCCAAGATACAGGTGACAATGAGCAGTTCTTC
-	-	TRBV6-5	TRBJ2-3	CASGRGSSSTDTQYF	TGTGCCAGCGGACGGGGGTCCTCTAGCACAGATACGCAGTATTTT
TRBD2	few	TRBV6-1	TRBJ2-1	CASSELAGAYNEQFF	TGTGCCAGCAGTGAACTAGCGGGGGCCTACAATGAGCAGTTCTTC
-	-	TRBV28	TRBJ1-2	CATGRREGYTF	TGTGCCACTGGGAGAAGAGAGGGCTACACCTTC
-	-	TRBV3-1/TRBV3-2	TRBJ1-5	CASSQDNGNSNQPQHF	TGTGCCAGCAGCCAAGATAACGGTAATAGCAATCAGCCCCAGCATTTT
TRBD2	-	TRBV15	TRBJ2-1	CATSPSIGLAGAREQFF	TGTGCCACCAGCCCATCGATCGGACTAGCGGGAGCACGTGAGCAGTTCTTC
TRBD1	-	TRBV7-2	TRBJ1-2	CASSLARTGANYGYTF	TGTGCCAGCAGCTTAGCGCGAACAGGGGCTAACTATGGCTACACCTTC
TRBD1	once	TRBV27	TRBJ2-7	CASSRLTLDRAYEQYF	TGTGCCAGCAGCCGACTTACATTGGACAGGGCCTACGAGCAGTACTTC
TRBD2	few	TRBV5-4	TRBJ2-1	CASSFGLAGAGEQFF	TGTGCCAGCAGCTTTGGACTAGCGGGAGCGGGGGAGCAGTTCTTC
TRBD2	-	TRBV5-6	TRBJ2-5	CASSLRAGGPGTQYF	TGTGCCAGCAGCCTGAGGGCGGGGGGACCGGGGACCCAGTACTTC
TRBD1	-	TRBV2	TRBJ2-1	CASVGRGNEQFF	TGTGCCAGCGTCGGCAGGGGGAATGAGCAGTTCTTC
TRBD1	-	TRBV28	TRBJ1-2	CASRYTGTGGQSGYTF	TGTGCCAGCAGGTATACCGGGACAGGGGGCCAAAGTGGCTACACCTTC
-	-	TRBV7-2	TRBJ1-1	CASRPRFRFTEAFF	TGTGCCAGCAGACCTAGGTTCCGCTTCACTGAAGCTTTCTTT
TRBD1	-	TRBV27	TRBJ1-4	CASSLRQGHYEKLFF	TGTGCCAGCAGTCTACGACAGGGTCACTATGAAAAACTGTTTTTT
TRBD1	-	TRBV7-3	TRBJ1-1	CASSPGQGGLNTEAFF	TGTGCCAGCAGTCCGGGACAGGGAGGGTTGAACACTGAAGCTTTCTTT
TRBD1	-	TRBV3-1/TRBV3-2	TRBJ1-1	CASSQMNKGATEAFF	TGTGCCAGCAGCCAAATGAATAAGGGGGCTACTGAAGCTTTCTTT
-	-	TRBV28	TRBJ1-1	CASSSRNRDQAFF	TGTGCCAGCAGTTCGAGGAACAGGGATCAAGCTTTCTTT
-	-	TRBV30	TRBJ2-7	CAWSTGSYEQYF	TGTGCCTGGAGTACAGGCTCCTACGAGCAGTACTTC
-	-	TRBV4-1	TRBJ1-1	CASSHQTAPNTEAFF	TGCGCCAGCAGCCACCAAACAGCTCCGAACACTGAAGCTTTCTTT
TRBD1	-	TRBV5-1	TRBJ1-3	CASREQGAAGNTIYF	TGCGCCAGCAGAGAACAGGGGGCCGCTGGAAACACCATATATTTT
-	-	TRBV19	TRBJ1-5	CASSYSQGGNQPQHF	TGTGCCAGTAGTTACTCACAGGGAGGCAATCAGCCCCAGCATTTT
TRBD2	-	TRBV29-1	TRBJ2-2	CSAAGLAGPNTGELFF	TGCAGCGCCGCCGGACTAGCGGGCCCGAACACCGGGGAGCTGTTTTTT
TRBD1	-	TRBV28	TRBJ1-1	CASSLQPLTTGLAEAFF	TGTGCCAGCAGTTTACAACCACTCACGACAGGGCTGGCTGAAGCTTTCTTT
-	-	TRBV12-3/TRBV12-4	TRBJ2-7	CASRRDSSYEQYF	TGTGCCAGCAGGCGGGACAGCTCCTACGAGCAGTACTTC
-	-	TRBV5-1	TRBJ2-2	CASSLHQGNTGELFF	TGCGCCAGCAGCTTGCACCAGGGGAACACCGGGGAGCTGTTTTTT
TRBD2	few	TRBV29-1	TRBJ2-3	CSGREGFISTDTQYF	TGCAGCGGGCGGGAGGGTTTCATTAGCACAGATACGCAGTATTTT
-	-	TRBV12-3/TRBV12-4	TRBJ2-3	CASSPGMTDTQYF	TGTGCCAGCAGTCCCGGGATGACAGATACGCAGTATTTT